This TCR beta chain was captured in a study of T cell repertoires in cytomegalovirus infection. In the study overall: Recently identified HLA-C-restricted CMV epitopes were used, and well-studied HLA-B-restricted CMV epitopes were used as well. Carrying CMV and the relevant HLA type showed in public TCR beta signatures.

A few counts support this clonotype. The target antigen is unknown. V gave up 3 bases and J gave up 0 bases, with 15 bases separating them. The CDR3 runs 16 residues. The germline V gene has CDR1 SGHTA and CDR2 FQGNSA. Study observations and caveats: Identification of carriers of CMV plus the relevant HLA was achieved through cumulative public TCR beta family frequency. The ex vivo response showed dominance by HLA-C-restricted CMV-specific TCR beta clonotypes.

MiXCR, run by TCRdb on the reads, gives a single entry per CDR3 protein. This table has about 160,000 distinct CDR3 sequences, roughly 21% appearing once. This chain links TRBV7-2 with TRBJ2-7; a possible D gene is TRBD2 (5 bases). The clonotype comes from a human donor in good health (CMV status not recorded). Some clones in this sample may be carry-over from other donors' samples. This material consisted of CD8+ T cells from cultured PBMCs, taken from culture after CMV antigen stimulation. In DNA, the CDR3 is TGTGCCAGCAGCTTCTCGGGCATAGCGACCTCCTACGAGCAGTACTTC. It specifies CASSFSGIATSYEQYF.